These 23 T cell receptor beta chains originate from one sample sequenced in a study of T cell responses to AZD1222 COVID-19 vaccine. Sequencing was performed with immunoSEQ multiplex PCR; in TCRdb, only in-frame clones are kept and a portion is missing. The sample gives over 100,000 clones, around nine tenths of which show up once; around 1.7% is in the top ten. This specimen was peripheral blood, taken on day 0 of AZD1222 vaccination. These receptor sequences come from an adult in good health.

This chain connects TRBV5-4 to TRBJ1-6; the D is unclear. The CDR3 covers 14 residues. CDR1 is SGHNT and CDR2 is YYREEE in the germline V gene (reference sequence). The V end was cut by 4 bases, the J end by 13 bases, with 18 bases between. The CDR3 region has the DNA TGTGCCAGCAGCGGAGGCCCTAGCCTTGTCCCCCTCCACTTT. Protein: CASSGGPSLVPLHF.

The chain recombines TRBV7-9 with TRBJ1-1; D is undetermined. This CDR3 has 14 residues. Trimming stripped 3 bases from V and 6 bases from J, with 14 bases between. The germline gives CDR1 SEHNR, CDR2 FQNEAQ (reference sequence). CDR3 coding DNA: TGTGCCAGCAGCTTCATGGACTATTCATCTGAAGCTTTCTTT. Its translation is CASSFMDYSSEAFF. The full variable domain, with the rest looked up from reference TRBV7-9 and TRBJ1-1, is DTGVSQNPRHKITKRGQNVTFRCDPISEHNRLYWYRQTLGQGPEFLTYFQNEAQLEKSRLLSDRFSAERPKGSFSTLEIQRTEQGDSAMYLCASSFMDYSSEAFFGQGTRLTVV.

The chain has TRBV5-1 and TRBJ2-5, with TRBD1 identical over 9 bases. The CDR3 is 15 amino acids. J was trimmed by 4 bases and V by 0 bases; bases with no gene match: 4. Germline CDR1 SGHRS, CDR2 YFSETQ. CDR3: CASSLGQGGSETQYF. The DNA of the CDR3 is TGCGCCAGCAGCTTGGGACAGGGGGGTTCAGAGACCCAGTACTTC.

This chain joins TRBV10-1 and TRBJ2-7, with TRBD1 as a possible D gene (5 bases). The ends were cut back, 6 bases at V and 6 bases at J, with 18 bases in the middle. Germline-derived CDR1 and CDR2 are WNHNN and SYGVQD (reference sequence). The length of the CDR3 is 14 residues. The CDR3 protein is CASSPKRQPSEQYV. The CDR3, as DNA: TGCGCCAGCAGCCCTAAAAGACAGCCGAGCGAGCAGTACGTC.

CDR3 region: CASGLAQETQYF. The DNA of the CDR3 is TGTGCCAGCGGACTAGCCCAAGAGACCCAGTACTTC. This sequence joins TRBV7-9 and TRBJ2-5; 8 bases line up with TRBD2. Germline CDR1 reads SEHNR; CDR2 reads FQNEAQ (reference sequence). The CDR3 loop spans 12 amino acids. V shed 8 bases and J 1 base; nucleotides not matched to a gene: 0.

CDR3 DNA: TGTGCCAGTAGTATATCAGGGGGCAATCAGCCCCAGCATTTT. Amino acids: CASSISGGNQPQHF. The chain combines TRBV19 with TRBJ1-5, with D possibly TRBD1 on 6 matching bases. V was shortened by 2 bases and J by 2 bases, with 7 bases between the two germline ends. Germline CDR1 is LNHDA and CDR2 is SQIVND (reference sequence). The CDR3 loop spans 14 amino acids.

The V and J genes are TRBV30 and TRBJ2-1; D unclear. CDR3 length: 13 amino acids. V lost 5 bases to trimming and J lost 0 bases, with 8 bases between them. The germline V gene encodes CDR1 GTSNPN and CDR2 SVGIG (reference sequence). The CDR3 DNA is TGTGCCTGGGGGATTGCCTCCTACAATGAGCAGTTCTTC. It is translated as CAWGIASYNEQFF. Variable domain in full (rest from reference TRBV30 and TRBJ2-1): SQTIHQWPATLVQPVGSPLSLECTVEGTSNPNLYWYRQAAGRGLQLLFYSVGIGQISSEVPQNLSASRPQDRQFILSSKKLLLSDSGFYLCAWGIASYNEQFFGPGTRLTVL.

The chain employs TRBV11-3 and TRBJ2-6; possible D gene TRBD1, 6 bases. The CDR3 length is 15 residues. The V end lost 3 bases, the J end lost 2 bases, and 8 bases lay between the germline ends. Germline loops: CDR1 SGHNT, CDR2 YENEEA. CDR3 sequence reads: CASSLGTTGANVLTF. Here the CDR3 DNA reads TGTGCCAGCAGCTTGGGGACAACTGGGGCCAACGTCCTGACTTTC. The variable domain in full, with the rest retrieved from reference TRBV11-3 and TRBJ2-6, is EAGVVQSPRYKIIEKKQPVAFWCNPISGHNTLYWYLQNLGQGPELLIRYENEEAVDDSQLPKDRFSAERLKGVDSTLKIQPAELGDSAVYLCASSLGTTGANVLTFGAGSRLTVL.

CDR3 nucleotide sequence: TGCGCCAGCAGCCAAGATCTTAGAGGCCCCGAGACCCAGTACTTC. This codes for CASSQDLRGPETQYF. The chain carries TRBV4-3 and TRBJ2-5; no clear D. CDR1 and CDR2 (germline): LGHNA, YSLEER. The CDR3 extends over 15 amino acids. V lost 0 bases and J lost 5, with 13 bases in between.

This chain uses TRBV9 with TRBJ2-2, with D possibly called TRBD1 or TRBD2 (5 bases each). Germline CDR1 is SGDLS and CDR2 is YYNGEE. V lost 3 bases, J lost 4 bases, and 16 bases lay in between. This CDR3 region has 16 residues. Written as DNA, the CDR3 is TGTGCCAGCAGCGCCCGGAGAGGGGCGGTCACCGGGGAGCTGTTTTTT. This encodes CASSARRGAVTGELFF.

The chain couples TRBV21-1 to TRBJ1-2. TRBV21-1 is a recognized pseudogene. The CDR3 length is 17 residues. CDR3: CASKGGHPYSRNYGYTF. CDR3 sequence (DNA): TGTGCCAGCAAGGGAGGGCATCCCTATAGCCGTAACTATGGCTACACCTTC.

The V gene is TRBV7-9, the J gene TRBJ2-7, with TRBD1 identical over 9 bases. The CDR3 extends over 15 amino acids. Germline CDR1 is SEHNR and CDR2 is FQNEAQ (reference sequence). Trimming took 3 bases from V and 3 from J; bases not matched to a gene: 6. CDR3 coding DNA: TGTGCCAGCAGCTTCGGACAGGGGACCTTCTACGAGCAGTACTTC. As protein: CASSFGQGTFYEQYF.

The V and J genes are TRBV6-2 or TRBV6-3 and TRBJ1-5; D unclear. This CDR3 contains 13 residues. Germline loops: CDR1 MNHEY, CDR2 SVGEGT. The V gene lost 5 bases and the J gene lost 0 bases, with 5 bases spanning the gap. CDR3 loop: CASSDPSNQPQHF. CDR3 DNA: TGTGCCAGCAGTGATCCTAGCAATCAGCCCCAGCATTTT.

V is TRBV5-6 and J is TRBJ2-3, with 9 nucleotides matching TRBD2. V lost 1 base and J lost 0; bases outside the gene matches: 9. CDR1 is SGHDT and CDR2 is YYEEEE in the germline V gene. This CDR3 spans 18 amino acids. CDR3 DNA sequence: TGTGCCAGCAGCTTGCTAGCGGGGCAAACCGCTAGCACAGATACGCAGTATTTT. It encodes CASSLLAGQTASTDTQYF.

V is TRBV2 and J is TRBJ1-2, with TRBD1 matching over 9 bases. The germline V gene has CDR1 SNHLY and CDR2 FYNNEI. With V trimmed by 8 bases and J by 4 bases, 5 bases remained unmatched. The CDR3 consists of 13 residues. This chain's CDR3 is CASRGQGLYGYTF. In DNA, the CDR3 is TGTGCCAGCCGGGGACAGGGACTCTATGGCTACACCTTC.

In nucleotides, the CDR3 is TGTGCCTGGAGCGGACCCTCGTACGAGCAGTACTTC. Translating it yields CAWSGPSYEQYF. V usage is TRBV30 and J usage is TRBJ2-7; D gene unclear. The CDR3 contains 12 residues. The V end lost 3 bases, the J end lost 4 bases, and 10 bases lay between the germline ends. The germline gives CDR1 GTSNPN, CDR2 SVGIG (reference sequence).

This chain links TRBV5-4 with TRBJ1-2; TRBD1 might be the D (6 bases). The CDR3 sequence is 15 residues long. V gave up 0 bases and J gave up 4 bases, with 13 bases separating them. Per germline, CDR1 SGHNT and CDR2 YYREEE (reference sequence). CDR3: CASSLGQAHFYGYTF. CDR3 DNA: TGTGCCAGCAGCTTGGGACAGGCTCATTTCTATGGCTACACCTTC.

The chain carries TRBV7-8 and TRBJ1-4; D uncertain. The CDR3 covers 15 residues. Looked up from germline, CDR1 is SGHVS and CDR2 is FQNEAQ. Trimming pared 2 bases from V and 8 bases from J, leaving 15 bases between. The CDR3 sequence is CASSLIGFESEKLFF. The CDR3, as DNA: TGTGCCAGCAGCTTAATTGGGTTTGAGAGCGAAAAACTGTTTTTT.

The gene calls are TRBV18 and TRBJ1-1; D unresolved. Trimming removed 4 bases from V and 1 base from J, with 10 bases in between. The CDR3 sequence is 14 residues long. CDR1 and CDR2 from the germline V gene are KGHSH and LQKENI. CDR3 region: CASSREGWNTEAFF. Here the CDR3 DNA reads TGTGCCAGCTCACGAGAGGGTTGGAACACTGAAGCTTTCTTT.

The V gene is TRBV10-1, the J gene TRBJ2-7; the D call may be TRBD1 or TRBD2 (5 bases each). The germline V gene encodes CDR1 WNHNN and CDR2 SYGVQD (reference sequence). The V gene lost 4 bases and the J gene lost 7 bases, with 20 bases spanning the gap. CDR3 length: 15 amino acids. The CDR3 bases are TGCGCCAGCAGTGGAAGCAGAGGGGTGGGTCGGGAGCAGTACTTC. Translation gives CASSGSRGVGREQYF.

The V and J genes are TRBV18 and TRBJ1-3; D is uncertain. Trimming took off 0 bases at V and 2 bases at J, with 8 bases between the two ends. The CDR3 is made up of 15 amino acids. Germline V CDR1 and CDR2: KGHSH, LQKENI. CDR3 coding DNA: TGTGCCAGCTCACCACCGTTAACTGCTGGAAACACCATATATTTT. It specifies CASSPPLTAGNTIYF. Full variable domain (missing parts from reference TRBV18 and TRBJ1-3): NAGVMQNPRHLVRRRGQEARLRCSPMKGHSHVYWYRQLPEEGLKFMVYLQKENIIDESGMPKERFSAEFPKEGPSILRIQQVVRGDSAAYFCASSPPLTAGNTIYFGEGSWLTVV.

On this clone itself: The junction does not match germline at one end; this may be a read error. The chain links TRBV5-6 to TRBJ2-6; no clear D gene. CDR1 and CDR2 from the germline V gene are SGHDT and YYEEEE. The CDR3 consists of 13 residues. The CDR3 DNA is TGTGCCAGCAGGTTGGCTGGGGCCAACGTCCTGACTTTC. Amino acid sequence: CASRLAGANVLTF.

This chain uses TRBV7-2 with TRBJ2-5, with D unclear. Germline-derived CDR1 and CDR2 are SGHTA and FQGNSA. The CDR3 is 12 amino acids. Trimming cost V 5 bases and J 5 bases, with 9 bases left between them. The CDR3 spells CASSTPQETQYF. The CDR3 DNA reads TGTGCCAGCAGCACCCCACAGGAGACCCAGTACTTC.